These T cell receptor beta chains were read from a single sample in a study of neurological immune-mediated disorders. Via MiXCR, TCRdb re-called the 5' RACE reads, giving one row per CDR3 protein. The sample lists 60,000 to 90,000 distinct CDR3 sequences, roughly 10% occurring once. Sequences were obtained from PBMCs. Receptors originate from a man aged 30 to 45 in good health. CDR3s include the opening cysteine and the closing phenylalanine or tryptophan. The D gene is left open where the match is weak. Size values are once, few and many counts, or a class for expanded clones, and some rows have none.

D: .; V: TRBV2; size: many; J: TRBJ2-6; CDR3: CASNAGPSGANVLTF; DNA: TGTGCCAGCAACGCAGGACCCTCTGGGGCCAACGTCCTGACTTTC
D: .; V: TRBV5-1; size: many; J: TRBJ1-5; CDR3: CASSLQEGQPQHF; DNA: TGCGCCAGCAGCTTGCAGGAGGGCCAGCCCCAGCATTTT
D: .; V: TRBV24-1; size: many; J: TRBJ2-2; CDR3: CAASSRNTGELFF; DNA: TGTGCCGCCTCTTCTCGGAACACCGGGGAGCTGTTTTTT
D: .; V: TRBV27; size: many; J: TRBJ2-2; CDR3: CASSLPFLGQANTGELFF; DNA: TGTGCCAGCAGTTTACCGTTTCTTGGCCAAGCGAACACCGGGGAGCTGTTTTTT
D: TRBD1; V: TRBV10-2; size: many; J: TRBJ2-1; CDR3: CASSGTGGTGDYNEQFF; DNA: TGCGCCAGCAGCGGGACAGGTGGAACCGGGGACTACAATGAGCAGTTCTTC
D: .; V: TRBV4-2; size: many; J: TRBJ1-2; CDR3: CASSFDRQGYTF; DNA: TGTGCCAGCAGCTTCGACAGGCAAGGCTACACCTTC
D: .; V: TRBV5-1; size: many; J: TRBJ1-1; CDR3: CASSSKGRGGENTEAFF; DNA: TGCGCCAGCAGCTCAAAGGGCCGGGGTGGAGAGAACACTGAAGCTTTCTTT
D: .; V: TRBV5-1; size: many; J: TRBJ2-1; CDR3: CASSLTGVSYNEQFF; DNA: TGCGCCAGCAGCTTGACCGGGGTCTCCTACAATGAGCAGTTCTTC
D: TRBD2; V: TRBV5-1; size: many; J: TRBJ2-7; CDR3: CASSPGGTSGYEQYF; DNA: TGCGCCAGCAGCCCTGGTGGGACTAGCGGCTACGAGCAGTACTTC
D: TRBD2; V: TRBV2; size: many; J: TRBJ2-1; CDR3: CASRNLAGGYNEQFF; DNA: TGTGCCAGCAGGAACCTAGCGGGAGGCTACAATGAGCAGTTCTTC
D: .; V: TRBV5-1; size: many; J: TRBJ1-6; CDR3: CASSLTDINNSPLHF; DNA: TGCGCCAGCAGCCTCACCGACATCAATAATTCACCCCTCCACTTT
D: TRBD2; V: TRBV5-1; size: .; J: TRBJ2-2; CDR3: CASRLGREAGGLFF; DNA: TGTGCCAGCAGATTAGGGAGGGAGGCCGGGGGGCTGTTTTTT
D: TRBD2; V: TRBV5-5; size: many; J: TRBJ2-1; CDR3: CASSLGLAGTTSYNEQFF; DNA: TGTGCCAGCAGCTTGGGACTAGCGGGAACCACCTCCTACAATGAGCAGTTCTTC
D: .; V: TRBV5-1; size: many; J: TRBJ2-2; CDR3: CASNDGRTGDTGELFF; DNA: TGCGCCAGCAATGACGGACGAACGGGCGACACCGGGGAGCTGTTTTTT
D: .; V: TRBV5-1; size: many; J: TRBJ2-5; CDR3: CASSWQGVAAQETQYF; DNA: TGCGCCAGCAGCTGGCAGGGTGTGGCCGCCCAAGAGACCCAGTACTTC
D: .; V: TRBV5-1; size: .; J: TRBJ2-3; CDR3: CASSGERDRTDTQYF; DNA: TGCGCCAGCAGCGGGGAACGGGACCGCACAGATACGCAGTATTTT